This T cell receptor (beta chain) was obtained from a study of T cells after yellow fever vaccination. In the study overall: Libraries from low-cell-number fractions were prepared with the SMART-Seq v4 Ultra Low Input RNA kit. General study findings and limits: Of the clonotypes, a small share occurred in both CD4 and CD8 compartments.

This clonotype was observed a handful of times. The antigen is not known. The V and J ends lost 5 bases and 7 bases respectively, with 16 bases between them. CDR1 is SGHRS and CDR2 is YFSETQ in the germline V gene. The CDR3 has 13 amino acids. Synthesis of TCR cDNA relied on 5'RACE template switching, which attached a universal primer site and UMIs. One entry per CDR3 protein results from TCRdb running MiXCR on the 5' RACE reads. The sample shows some 560,000 distinct CDR3 sequences, approximately 21% of them seen only once. The specimen comprised PBMCs, sampled 15 days after the yellow fever booster vaccination. This receptor was taken from a man aged 25-45 years who received the YFV17D yellow fever vaccine. The chain employs TRBV5-1 and TRBJ2-7; the D is unclear. CDR3 bases: TGCGCCAGCAGAGCCACCTCCTTTTTTGAGCAGTACTTC. Its protein product is CASRATSFFEQYF.